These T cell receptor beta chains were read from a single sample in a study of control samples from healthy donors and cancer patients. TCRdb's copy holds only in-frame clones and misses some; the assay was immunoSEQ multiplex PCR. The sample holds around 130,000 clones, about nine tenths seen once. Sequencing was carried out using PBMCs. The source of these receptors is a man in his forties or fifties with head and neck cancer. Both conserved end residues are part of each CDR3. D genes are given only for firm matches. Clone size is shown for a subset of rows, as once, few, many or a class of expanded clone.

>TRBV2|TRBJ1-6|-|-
TGTGCCAGTAATGGGCCTACCGAGGGTTCACCCCTCCACTTT
CASNGPTEGSPLHF
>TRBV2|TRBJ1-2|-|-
TGTGCCAGCGCAACTCCTTCCTTAAACTATGGCTACACCTTC
CASATPSLNYGYTF
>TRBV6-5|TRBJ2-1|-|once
TGTGCCAGCAGTTGGCAGCCTAGCTCCTACAATGAGCAGTTCTTC
CASSWQPSSYNEQFF
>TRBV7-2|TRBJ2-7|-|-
TGTGCCAGCAGCTTTCTTGGGGCCTCCGAGCAGTACTTC
CASSFLGASEQYF
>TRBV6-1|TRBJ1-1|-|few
TGTGCCAGCAGTGATGAGGGATCTGGTATTGCTTTCTTT
CASSDEGSGIAFF
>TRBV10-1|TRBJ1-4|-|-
TGCGCCAGCAGTGACACAGCCGCCGGATTTAATGAAAAACTGTTTTTT
CASSDTAAGFNEKLFF
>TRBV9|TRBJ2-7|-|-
TGTGCCAGCAGCATCCGGGGTAAAGTTCCCTACGAGCAGTACTTC
CASSIRGKVPYEQYF
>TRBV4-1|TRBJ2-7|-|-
TGCGCCAGCAGCCAAGATGGCTACGAGCAGTACTTC
CASSQDGYEQYF
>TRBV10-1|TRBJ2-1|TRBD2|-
TGCGCCAGCAGTGAGTCGATTAGCGGGAGGTTCGATGAGCAGTTCTTC
CASSESISGRFDEQFF
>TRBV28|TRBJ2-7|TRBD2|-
TGTGCCAGCAGTTCCGGGACTAGCGGGAGCTACGAGCAGTACTTC
CASSSGTSGSYEQYF
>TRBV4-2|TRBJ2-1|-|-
TGTGCCAGCAGCCAAGGGAGAGCGGTGGAGCAGTTCTTC
CASSQGRAVEQFF
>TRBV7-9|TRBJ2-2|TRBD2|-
TGTGCCAGCACCGATCGCGGGGGGTCGAACACCGGGGAGCTGTTTTTT
CASTDRGGSNTGELFF
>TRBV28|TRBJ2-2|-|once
TGTGCCAGCGGCCGGGACATAAACACCGGGGAGCTGTTTTTT
CASGRDINTGELFF
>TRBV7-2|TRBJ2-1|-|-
TGTGCCAGCAGCTTAGGACCGGATCGCAATGAGCAGTTCTTC
CASSLGPDRNEQFF
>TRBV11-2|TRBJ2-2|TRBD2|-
TGTGCCAGTGAGGGCGGGAGAACCGGGGAGCTGTTTTTT
CASEGGRTGELFF
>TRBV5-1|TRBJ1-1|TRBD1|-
TGCGCCAGCAGCTTGTCAGGGGGCACTGAAGCTTTCTTT
CASSLSGGTEAFF
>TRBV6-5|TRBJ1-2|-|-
TGTGCCAGCAGTTTGCCGGGAGGCTATGACTACACCTTC
CASSLPGGYDYTF
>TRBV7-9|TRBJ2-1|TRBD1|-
TGTGCCAGCAGCTCAAGAGACCGGGACAGAAAGGACAATGAGCAGTTCTTC
CASSSRDRDRKDNEQFF
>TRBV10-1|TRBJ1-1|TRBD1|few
TGCGCCAGCAGTGAGAGTGGGACAGAGGACACTGAAGCTTTCTTT
CASSESGTEDTEAFF
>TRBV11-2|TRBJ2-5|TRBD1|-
TGTGCCAGTACGACAGGGGTCCAAGAGACCCAGTACTTC
CASTTGVQETQYF
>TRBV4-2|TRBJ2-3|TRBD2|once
TGTGCCAGCAGCCGCGCCCCCAGCGGGGGCACAGATACGCAGTATTTT
CASSRAPSGGTDTQYF
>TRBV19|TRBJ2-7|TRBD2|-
TGTGCCAGTAGTATCGGGAGGGTGGGATACGAGCAGTACTTC
CASSIGRVGYEQYF
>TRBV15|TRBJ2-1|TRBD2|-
TGTGCCACCAGCAGAGATCTCCGAGCGGGAGGGCCCGGTGAGCAGTTCTTC
CATSRDLRAGGPGEQFF
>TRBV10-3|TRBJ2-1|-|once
TGTGCCATCAGTGAAGACAATGAGCAGTTCTTC
CAISEDNEQFF
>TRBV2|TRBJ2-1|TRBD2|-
TGTGCCAGCACCCGACTAGCGGGAGGGACCAATGAGCAGTTCTTC
CASTRLAGGTNEQFF
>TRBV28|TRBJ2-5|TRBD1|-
TGTGCCAGCAGTTTGATAGGGGGCAGAGAGACCCAGTACTTC
CASSLIGGRETQYF
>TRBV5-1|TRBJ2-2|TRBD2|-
TGCGCCAGCACCGGACTAGCGGGAGGCCCCGGGGAGCTGTTTTTT
CASTGLAGGPGELFF
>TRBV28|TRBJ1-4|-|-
TGTGCCAGCAGTCCGAGGGGCATGGCTAATGAAAAACTGTTTTTT
CASSPRGMANEKLFF
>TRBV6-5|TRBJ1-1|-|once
TGTGCCAGCAGTTACTCGCCGGCGGAGACTGAAGCTTTCTTT
CASSYSPAETEAFF
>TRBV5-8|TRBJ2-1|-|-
TGTGCCAGCAGCTTGGGACTAGTATCCTACAATGAGCAGTTCTTC
CASSLGLVSYNEQFF
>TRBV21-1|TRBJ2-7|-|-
TGTGCCAGCAGCAAAGCAGGAATACCCTCCTACGAGCAGTACTTC
CASSKAGIPSYEQYF
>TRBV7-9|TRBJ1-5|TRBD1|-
TGTGCCAGCAGCTCCGGGACAGGGGGCAATCAGCCCCAGCATTTT
CASSSGTGGNQPQHF
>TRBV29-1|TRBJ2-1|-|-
TGCAGCGTTGAAAAGACCTCCTACAATGAGCAGTTCTTC
CSVEKTSYNEQFF
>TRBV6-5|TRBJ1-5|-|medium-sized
TGTGCCAGCAGTTACCGGGGGACGAGCAATCAGCCCCAGCATTTT
CASSYRGTSNQPQHF
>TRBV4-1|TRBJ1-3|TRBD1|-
TGCGCCAGCAGCCAAATTAGGACAGGGACTGGAAACACCATATATTTT
CASSQIRTGTGNTIYF
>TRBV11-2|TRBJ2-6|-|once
TGTGCCAGCAGCTTAGTTGGGGCCAACGTCCTGACTTTC
CASSLVGANVLTF